Shown below are 20 T cell receptor beta chains from a single sample sequenced in a study of cytomegalovirus exposure and HLA in healthy donors. With 60 Vbeta and 13 Jbeta primers, the PCR was carried out. Clones were read by immunoSEQ multiplex PCR, and TCRdb kept only the in-frame ones, dropping some. The table records about 150,000 clones, more than 65% of them present only once. Specimen: PBMCs. The receptors originated from a man aged 50 to 59 in good health and CMV-seropositive.

The chain is built from TRBV28 and TRBJ2-7; 7 bases map to TRBD1. The CDR3 has 14 residues. Losses at the gene ends were 7 bases for V and 2 bases for J; bases not matched to a gene: 8. Germline lookup yields CDR1 MDHEN and CDR2 SYDVKM. CDR3 amino acids: CASTFRTGAYEQYF. Here the CDR3 DNA reads TGTGCCAGCACCTTCCGGACAGGAGCCTACGAGCAGTACTTC.

There are a few counts of this clone. The J gene is TRBJ2-7, the V gene TRBV6-5; 9 positions match TRBD1. CDR1 is MNHEY, CDR2 SVGAGI, per germline. With V trimmed by 6 bases and J by 4 bases, 10 bases remained unmatched. The length of the CDR3 is 15 residues. Written as DNA, the CDR3 is TGTGCCAGCAGCCGATTGGGACAGGGCGGGTACGAGCAGTACTTC. It encodes CASSRLGQGGYEQYF.

Turning to this clone: The junction departs from the called germline gene at one end, perhaps through a read error. V and J are TRBV7-6 and TRBJ2-3; D is ambiguous. The CDR3 contains 15 residues. CDR1 and CDR2 (germline): SGHVS, FNYEAQ. For the CDR3, the DNA is TGTGCCAGCAGCTTAGTAAAGGTTAGCACGGATACGCAGTATTTT. Translating it yields CASSLVKVSTDTQYF. The full variable domain, its missing parts supplied by reference TRBV7-6 and TRBJ2-3, is GAGVSQSPRYKVTKRGQDVALRCDPISGHVSLYWYRQALGQGPEFLTYFNYEAQQDKSGLPNDRFSAERPEGSISTLTIQRTEQRDSAMYRCASSLVKVSTDTQYFGPGTRLTVL.

The CDR3 DNA follows: TGTGCCAGCAGTGGGGGGGAGGGGATCTCCTACACTGAAGCTTTCTTT. Encoded protein: CASSGGEGISYTEAFF. V is TRBV6-1 and J is TRBJ1-1; TRBD1 might be the D (5 bases). V lost 4 bases to trimming and J lost 3 bases, with 18 bases between them. CDR1 is MNHNS and CDR2 is SASEGT in the germline V gene. The CDR3 length is 16 residues.

CDR3 region: CASRRDFNQPQHF. For the CDR3, the DNA is TGTGCCAGCAGGCGGGACTTTAATCAGCCCCAGCATTTT. The chain carries TRBV7-2 and TRBJ1-5, with D perhaps TRBD1 (5 bases). Trimming stripped 6 bases from V and 4 bases from J, with 10 bases between. Germline CDR1 SGHTA, CDR2 FQGNSA. This CDR3 spans 13 amino acids.

The J gene is TRBJ1-5, the V gene TRBV27; D is unresolved. With 6 bases removed from V and 4 bases from J, the gap between germline ends came to 13 bases. This CDR3 comprises 14 residues. From germline, CDR1 is MNHEY and CDR2 SMNVEV (reference sequence). CDR3 coding DNA: TGTGCCAGCAGGACGAACCAGGCAAATCAGCCCCAGCATTTT. This gives the protein CASRTNQANQPQHF.

Comment on this clone: The sample has other DNA sequences that encode this CDR3 too. The genes are TRBV9 and TRBJ1-1; no definite D call. V was trimmed by 0 bases and J by 2 bases, leaving 5 bases between them. In germline, CDR1 is SGDLS, CDR2 YYNGEE. There are 13 residues in the CDR3. The CDR3 reads CASSVAGNTEAFF. CDR3 nucleotide sequence: TGTGCCAGCAGCGTAGCGGGAAACACTGAAGCTTTCTTT.

J is TRBJ2-1 and V is TRBV6-5, with 10 bases that match TRBD2. V dropped 8 bases and J dropped 0; count of bases not matched to a gene: 4. Germline CDR1 is MNHEY and CDR2 is SVGAGI. The CDR3 is 15 residues long. The CDR3 coding sequence is TGTGCCAGCGGACTAGCGGCTATCTCCTACAATGAGCAGTTCTTC. Residues: CASGLAAISYNEQFF.

This CDR3 reads CASSLAGTKRNYEQYF. In nucleotides, the CDR3 is TGTGCCAGCAGCTTGGCCGGGACAAAACGTAACTACGAGCAGTACTTC. The rearrangement uses TRBV5-6 and TRBJ2-7, with D tentatively TRBD1 (6 bases). The CDR3 covers 16 residues. CDR1 and CDR2 from the germline V gene are SGHDT and YYEEEE. V was cut by 0 bases and J by 3 bases, with 16 bases left in between.

This clone was picked up one time. The gene calls are TRBV7-6 and TRBJ2-5; 9 nucleotides align to TRBD2. The CDR3 totals 14 residues. Germline assignment: CDR1 SGHVS and CDR2 FNYEAQ. Germline trimming cut 5 bases from V and 5 bases from J; bases unmatched to any gene: 6. CDR3 amino acids: CASSALAGLETQYF. The CDR3 region has the DNA TGTGCCAGCAGCGCTCTAGCGGGGCTGGAGACCCAGTACTTC.

The gene calls are TRBV5-1 and TRBJ2-5; 7 nucleotides match TRBD1. Germline trimming cut 4 bases from V and 5 bases from J; bases unmatched to any gene: 8. This CDR3 contains 14 residues. The germline gives CDR1 SGHRS, CDR2 YFSETQ. CDR3 protein: CASSPTGAVETQYF. CDR3 DNA sequence: TGCGCCAGCAGCCCTACAGGGGCGGTTGAGACCCAGTACTTC.

This chain uses TRBV9 with TRBJ2-3; 12 bases fit TRBD2. Germline CDR1 and CDR2: SGDLS and YYNGEE. This CDR3 spans 15 amino acids. J was trimmed by 5 bases and V by 4 bases; bases with no gene match: 5. CDR3 residues: CASSTWGLAGDTQYF. Written as DNA, the CDR3 is TGTGCCAGCAGCACCTGGGGACTAGCGGGAGATACGCAGTATTTT.

This clone occurred once. This chain joins TRBV7-9 and TRBJ2-1; 10 bases are shared with TRBD2. There are 15 residues in the CDR3. Looked up from germline, CDR1 is SEHNR and CDR2 is FQNEAQ (reference sequence). Trimming cost V 5 bases and J 10 bases; bases outside gene matches: 11. The CDR3 nucleotides are TGTGCCAGCAGCAGAGACCCTAGCGGGAGCTGGGAGCAGTTCTTC. Protein product: CASSRDPSGSWEQFF. The full variable domain, completed using reference TRBV7-9 and TRBJ2-1, is DTGVSQNPRHKITKRGQNVTFRCDPISEHNRLYWYRQTLGQGPEFLTYFQNEAQLEKSRLLSDRFSAERPKGSFSTLEIQRTEQGDSAMYLCASSRDPSGSWEQFFGPGTRLTVL.

The V gene is TRBV30, the J gene TRBJ2-5, with 7 bases fitting TRBD1. Germline-derived CDR1 and CDR2 are GTSNPN and SVGIG (reference sequence). The CDR3 has 13 residues. V trimming: 7 bases; J trimming: 11 bases; junction bases outside the gene matches: 16. The CDR3 bases are TGTGCCTCAGATAAGGACAGGTTGGCAGAGCAGTACTTC. Residues: CASDKDRLAEQYF. Together with reference TRBV30 and TRBJ2-5, the CDR3 gives the full variable domain: SQTIHQWPATLVQPVGSPLSLECTVEGTSNPNLYWYRQAAGRGLQLLFYSVGIGQISSEVPQNLSASRPQDRQFILSSKKLLLSDSGFYLCASDKDRLAEQYFGPGTRLLVL.

The chain recombines TRBV7-9 with TRBJ1-2; TRBD1 agrees at 11 bases. The CDR3 consists of 16 residues. J lost 5 bases, V lost 2 bases, and 7 bases had no gene match. Germline values: CDR1 SEHNR, CDR2 FQNEAQ (reference sequence). The CDR3 region is CASSLTDRGLGYGYTF. CDR3 nucleotides: TGTGCCAGCAGCTTAACGGACAGGGGGCTTGGGTATGGCTACACCTTC.

The CDR3 loop is CASTSGGRDNQPQHF. In nucleotides, the CDR3 is TGTGCCAGCACCTCAGGGGGCAGGGATAATCAGCCCCAGCATTTT. J is TRBJ1-5 and V is TRBV28; 8 bases agree with TRBD1. After removal of 7 bases from V and 4 bases from J, the junction contained 9 bases not matched to a gene. The CDR3 is made up of 15 amino acids. Germline V gives CDR1 MDHEN, CDR2 SYDVKM.

As for this clone: The junction departs from the called germline gene at one end, perhaps through a read error. The chain uses TRBV7-9 and TRBJ2-5; 12 nucleotides line up with TRBD2. CDR1 and CDR2 from the germline V gene are SEHNR and FQNEAQ (reference sequence). This CDR3 has 16 residues. In DNA form, the CDR3 reads TGTTCCAGCAACCCCCTAGCGGGAGGGGGGCAAGAGACCCAGTACTTC. Protein: CSSNPLAGGGQETQYF.

This clone has a single count. The rearrangement uses TRBV10-2 and TRBJ2-5; D is ambiguous. Germline V gene data show CDR1 as WSHSY and CDR2 as SAAADI. Trimming pared 6 bases from V and 1 base from J, leaving 9 bases between. The CDR3 contains 13 residues. The DNA of the CDR3 is TGCGCCAGCAGCAGTACCTCCCAAGAGACCCAGTACTTC. Translating it yields CASSSTSQETQYF.

The chain has TRBV4-1 and TRBJ1-5; perhaps TRBD1 as D (5 bases). V was trimmed by 6 bases and J by 0 bases, leaving 12 bases between them. This CDR3 is 15 amino acids long. Germline V gene lookup returns CDR1 MGHRA and CDR2 YSYEKL. The CDR3 reads CASRRGHLSNQPQHF. CDR3 coding DNA: TGCGCCAGCAGACGCGGACACCTTAGCAATCAGCCCCAGCATTTT.

This chain connects TRBV7-9 to TRBJ2-3; 8 nucleotides align to TRBD2. Trimming cost V 2 bases and J 5 bases; bases outside gene matches: 9. CDR3 size: 16 residues. Germline lookup yields CDR1 SEHNR and CDR2 FQNEAQ (reference sequence). For the CDR3, the DNA is TGTGCCAGCAGCTTAAGAACGGGGGGGCGTCGAGATACGCAGTATTTT. This gives the protein CASSLRTGGRRDTQYF.